The 27 T cell receptor beta chains below all came from one sample that was sequenced in a study of OX40 agonist ivuxolimab in advanced cancers. Produced via immunoSEQ multiplex PCR; TCRdb's table is partial and in-frame only. The table shows approximately 84,000 clones, with approximately 94% occurring only once. The input for sequencing was CD4+ or CD8+ T cells sorted from blood, taken in a trial of the OX40 agonist ivuxolimab. The receptors come from an adult with an advanced solid tumor such as melanoma, head and neck, liver or kidney cancer.

The V and J genes are TRBV10-3 and TRBJ2-7, with TRBD2 identical over 7 bases. Germline CDR1 ENHRY, CDR2 SYGVKD. Germline trimming cut 8 bases from V and 3 bases from J; bases unmatched to any gene: 7. This CDR3 is built from 13 residues. The CDR3 is CAIGGREGYEQYF. As DNA, the CDR3 is TGTGCCATCGGGGGGAGGGAGGGCTACGAGCAGTACTTC.

The genes are TRBV7-2 and TRBJ2-7; D is uncertain. The CDR3 has 17 amino acids. V shed 0 bases and J shed 0 bases, with 15 bases lying between them. Looked up from germline, CDR1 is SGHTA and CDR2 is FQGNSA. This CDR3 reads CASSLALFGRSSYEQYF. In nucleotides, the CDR3 is TGTGCCAGCAGCTTAGCTCTTTTTGGACGGAGCTCCTACGAGCAGTACTTC.

This chain uses TRBV10-3 with TRBJ1-5; a weak D match, TRBD1 (5 bases). V was trimmed by 2 bases and J by 6 bases, leaving 8 bases between them. This CDR3 has 13 residues. CDR1 and CDR2 from the germline V gene are ENHRY and SYGVKD. Here the CDR3 DNA reads TGTGCCATCAGTGAGGGGGGTAGTCAGCCCCAGCATTTT. Translating it yields CAISEGGSQPQHF.

The chain has TRBV7-3 and TRBJ2-1, with 7 bases fitting TRBD2. The CDR3 loop spans 15 amino acids. V lost 1 base, J lost 5 bases, and 5 bases stayed unmatched. Germline V lookup: CDR1 SGHTA, CDR2 FQGTGA. CDR3: CASSLNGRSNNEQFF. The DNA for the CDR3 is TGTGCCAGCAGCTTAAACGGGAGGTCTAACAATGAGCAGTTCTTC.

The rearrangement links TRBV11-2 to TRBJ2-1; the D gene is possibly TRBD2 (5 bases). The CDR3 sequence is 14 residues long. Germline values: CDR1 SGHAT, CDR2 FQNNGV. V gave up 2 bases and J gave up 6 bases, with 11 bases separating them. The CDR3 region has the DNA TGTGCCAGCAGCTTACCCGGGATTTCCAATGAGCAGTTCTTC. The encoded protein is CASSLPGISNEQFF.

This clone occurred a few times. The V gene is TRBV6-5, the J gene TRBJ1-5; D remains unclear. This CDR3 comprises 15 residues. The germline gives CDR1 MNHEY, CDR2 SVGAGI. Deletions cut 6 bases from V and 5 bases from J, with 17 bases between. CDR3 loop: CASRISSGIDQPQHF. The CDR3 DNA follows: TGTGCCAGCAGGATTTCGTCGGGGATTGATCAGCCCCAGCATTTT.

This chain links TRBV4-3 with TRBJ2-5; no clear D. Germline-derived CDR1 and CDR2 are LGHNA and YSLEER. V was clipped by 2 bases and J by 3 bases, with 7 bases between them. The CDR3 totals 13 residues. The DNA of the CDR3 is TGCGCCAGCAGCCAACACCAAGAAGAGACCCAGTACTTC. Translating gives CASSQHQEETQYF.

This chain connects TRBV27 to TRBJ2-3; 9 nucleotides align to TRBD2. This CDR3 spans 13 amino acids. V lost 8 bases, J lost 8 bases, and 8 bases stayed unmatched. Germline CDR1 is MNHEY and CDR2 is SMNVEV (reference sequence). CDR3 region: CASGYTSGRTQYF. CDR3 sequence (DNA): TGTGCCAGCGGGTACACTAGCGGGCGTACGCAGTATTTT.

The rearrangement uses TRBV28 and TRBJ1-3; 7 bases agree with TRBD1. Per the germline V gene, CDR1 is MDHEN and CDR2 is SYDVKM. Trimming took 5 bases from V and 7 from J; bases not matched to a gene: 5. CDR3 length: 13 amino acids. The CDR3 loop is CASSNPGGNTIYF. For the CDR3, the DNA is TGTGCCAGCAGTAACCCAGGGGGTAACACCATATATTTT.

V and J are TRBV4-3 and TRBJ1-1; D is unresolved. Trimming took off 3 bases at V and 6 bases at J, with 14 bases between the two ends. This CDR3 is 14 amino acids long. CDR1 and CDR2 (germline): LGHNA, YSLEER. The DNA for the CDR3 is TGCGCCAGCAGCCAGAAGAGCGGGTCTGCTGAAGCTTTCTTT. Amino acid sequence: CASSQKSGSAEAFF.

The chain recombines TRBV11-2 with TRBJ1-1; D is unresolved. Germline V gives CDR1 SGHAT, CDR2 FQNNGV. Trimming removed 3 bases at V and 5 bases at J, with 19 bases between. The CDR3 is made up of 16 amino acids. The CDR3 is CASSLAGSLGWTEAFF. In nucleotides, the CDR3 is TGTGCCAGCAGCTTGGCGGGGAGTCTGGGTTGGACTGAAGCTTTCTTT.

The rearrangement links TRBV7-9 to TRBJ1-1; no clear D gene. Germline CDR1 SEHNR, CDR2 FQNEAQ (reference sequence). This CDR3 spans 12 amino acids. V was cut by 1 base and J by 11 bases, with 11 bases left in between. CDR3 sequence (DNA): TGTGCCAGCAGCTTAGAGCGCACCGATGCTTTCTTT. Encoded protein: CASSLERTDAFF.

This chain uses TRBV25-1 with TRBJ2-1; D ambiguous. V lost 6 bases to trimming and J lost 1 base, with 7 bases between them. This CDR3 is built from 13 residues. From germline, CDR1 is MGHDK and CDR2 SYGVNS. The CDR3: CASSAQSYNEQFF. CDR3 bases: TGTGCCAGCAGCGCCCAATCCTACAATGAGCAGTTCTTC.

V gene TRBV5-1 combines with J gene TRBJ2-7; 7 bases match TRBD1. This CDR3 has 15 amino acids. Germline CDR1 is SGHRS and CDR2 is YFSETQ. The J segment lost 3 bases and the V segment lost 5 bases, leaving 11 bases of the junction unmatched. The chain's CDR3 is CASRLVPTGVYEQYF. The CDR3, as DNA: TGCGCCAGCAGACTGGTGCCTACAGGGGTCTACGAGCAGTACTTC.

This chain connects TRBV19 to TRBJ2-3; 8 bases map to TRBD1. CDR3 length: 16 residues. Unmatched junction bases numbered 9, after V lost 1 base and J lost 6 bases. CDR1 and CDR2 (germline): LNHDA, SQIVND (reference sequence). CDR3 amino acids: CASSIVGQGRYDTQYF. The CDR3 nucleotides read TGTGCCAGTAGTATAGTAGGACAGGGAAGGTACGATACGCAGTATTTT.

V usage is TRBV5-1 and J usage is TRBJ2-3, with D maybe TRBD1 (6 bases). CDR1 and CDR2 (germline): SGHRS, YFSETQ. The CDR3 loop spans 16 amino acids. Trimming pared 0 bases from V and 5 bases from J, leaving 16 bases between. CDR3 loop: CASSLVTGPGVDTQYF. CDR3 DNA: TGCGCCAGCAGCTTGGTGACAGGACCCGGGGTAGATACGCAGTATTTT.

The V gene is TRBV11-2, the J gene TRBJ2-1, with D tentatively TRBD1 or TRBD2 (6 bases each). The CDR3 spans 16 residues. Trimming pared 1 base from V and 0 bases from J, leaving 10 bases between. CDR1 and CDR2 from the germline V gene are SGHAT and FQNNGV. CDR3 amino acids: CASSLGRGSSYNEQFF. CDR3 sequence (DNA): TGTGCCAGCAGCTTAGGGAGGGGGAGCTCCTACAATGAGCAGTTCTTC.

This clone was seen only once. The gene calls are TRBV27 and TRBJ1-5, with 9 bases fitting TRBD1. J gave up 9 bases and V 6 bases, and 15 bases lay outside the gene matches. The CDR3 is 16 amino acids. CDR1 and CDR2 (germline): MNHEY, SMNVEV (reference sequence). This CDR3 is CASSSRDRASEGPQHF. In DNA, the CDR3 is TGTGCCAGCAGCTCCCGGGACAGGGCCTCGGAGGGGCCCCAGCATTTT.

The genes are TRBV14 and TRBJ2-1; maybe TRBD2 (6 bases). The CDR3 consists of 17 residues. Germline lookup yields CDR1 SGHDN and CDR2 FVKESK. The V gene lost 0 bases and the J gene lost 4 bases, with 16 bases spanning the gap. The DNA of the CDR3 is TGTGCCAGCAGCCAAGAAACCTTACATGGGAGGTACAATGAGCAGTTCTTC. Protein: CASSQETLHGRYNEQFF.

The V call is TRBV5-6, the J call TRBJ2-7, with D maybe TRBD2 (5 bases). V lost 0 bases, J lost 3 bases, and 16 bases lay in between. In germline, CDR1 is SGHDT, CDR2 YYEEEE. This CDR3 is built from 16 residues. CDR3 protein: CASSLGPGRENYEQYF. CDR3 DNA: TGTGCCAGCAGCTTGGGACCCGGACGGGAAAACTACGAGCAGTACTTC.

This clone is termed medium-sized (0.01 to 0.1%). The chain couples TRBV2 to TRBJ2-3; possibly TRBD2 for D (6 bases). There are 13 residues in the CDR3. The germline gives CDR1 SNHLY, CDR2 FYNNEI. Trimming took off 0 bases at V and 6 bases at J, with 7 bases between the two ends. Here the CDR3 reads CASSEAGRDTQYF. For the CDR3, the DNA is TGTGCCAGCAGTGAAGCTGGGAGGGATACGCAGTATTTT.

Remarks on this clone: At one end, the junction sequence differs from germline, possibly due to a read error. This chain links TRBV29-1 with TRBJ1-4; 7 bases align to TRBD1. The CDR3 contains 13 residues. The germline V gene has CDR1 SQVTM and CDR2 ANQGSEA. The DNA of the CDR3 is TGCAGCGTTCCCGGACAGGCGAATGGAAAACTGTTTTTT. Protein: CSVPGQANGKLFF.

This chain links TRBV5-1 with TRBJ1-2; maybe TRBD1 (6 bases). Trimming took 0 bases from V and 2 from J, leaving 14 bases between them. The CDR3 consists of 16 residues. CDR1 SGHRS and CDR2 YFSETQ come from the germline V gene. CDR3 protein: CASSLDGRGQNYGYTF. CDR3 in DNA: TGCGCCAGCAGCTTGGATGGCAGGGGCCAGAACTATGGCTACACCTTC.

This clone was detected only once. This rearrangement joins TRBV5-6 to TRBJ1-6; no definite D call. V lost 3 bases, J lost 7 bases, and 11 bases lay in between. From germline, CDR1 is SGHDT and CDR2 YYEEEE. The CDR3 runs 14 residues. The CDR3 sequence is CASSSSGANSPLHF. In nucleotides, the CDR3 is TGTGCCAGCAGCTCTTCAGGCGCCAATTCACCCCTCCACTTT.

The chain has TRBV6-5 and TRBJ1-1; D uncertain. Germline CDR1 MNHEY, CDR2 SVGAGI. This CDR3 comprises 13 residues. V lost 6 bases, J lost 4 bases, and 12 bases lay in between. CDR3 sequence: CASRFLGVTEAFF. As DNA, the CDR3 is TGTGCCAGCAGGTTCCTTGGGGTCACTGAAGCTTTCTTT.

This chain links TRBV7-9 with TRBJ2-5, with 8 bases identical to TRBD2. The CDR3 has 17 amino acids. The germline V gene has CDR1 SEHNR and CDR2 FQNEAQ (reference sequence). Trimming took 6 bases from V and 3 from J; bases not matched to a gene: 15. CDR3 sequence: CASRPMGREAPKETQYF. The CDR3 region has the DNA TGTGCCAGCAGACCCATGGGGCGGGAGGCCCCCAAAGAGACCCAGTACTTC. The whole variable domain, remainder taken from reference TRBV7-9 and TRBJ2-5, is DTGVSQNPRHKITKRGQNVTFRCDPISEHNRLYWYRQTLGQGPEFLTYFQNEAQLEKSRLLSDRFSAERPKGSFSTLEIQRTEQGDSAMYLCASRPMGREAPKETQYFGPGTRLLVL.

With respect to this clone: Other DNA sequences of this sample code for an identical CDR3. The gene calls are TRBV19 and TRBJ1-1; unclear D gene. CDR3 length equals 13 residues. Per the germline V gene, CDR1 is LNHDA and CDR2 is SQIVND (reference sequence). V lost 3 bases to trimming and J lost 1 base, with 6 bases between them. As DNA, the CDR3 is TGTGCCAGTAGTATTGGCGGGAACACTGAAGCTTTCTTT. It translates to CASSIGGNTEAFF.